Included here is one T cell receptor (beta chain) sequence, with context. The antigen is undetermined. The germline V gene has CDR1 SNHLY and CDR2 FYNNEI. The CDR3 runs to 14 residues. J lost 3 bases, V lost 7 bases, and 5 bases had no gene match. Measured with immunoSEQ multiplex PCR; TCRdb has only the in-frame clones, and not every one. The sample lists more than 95,000 clones, roughly nine tenths occurring once. This sample is part of a study of cytomegalovirus exposure and HLA in healthy donors. Study-level points and caveats: Subsequent analysis of the 120 or so validation repertoires found a tendency for first-cohort TCR clusters to co-occur. As was reported, the classifier diagnosed cytomegalovirus status with high specificity and sensitivity. Rare sequences made up most TCRs, while some public TCRs were found in many donors.

The rearrangement uses TRBV2 and TRBJ2-3, with 9 nucleotides matching TRBD1. The specimen sequenced was PBMCs. This receptor was obtained from a woman between 18 and 30 years old in good health and CMV-seropositive. CDR3: CASIPGQGTDTQYF. The CDR3 DNA reads as TGTGCCAGCATTCCGGGACAGGGTACAGATACGCAGTATTTT.